The 18 T cell receptor beta chains below all came from one sample that was sequenced in a study of T cell responses to AZD1222 COVID-19 vaccine listed by TCRdb under 2021. Library construction relied on the immunoSEQ multiplex PCR assay. TCRdb took this table from immuneACCESS and kept in-frame rearrangements with V and J called. Such tables lack part of the clones; where checked against another copy, unresolved V genes explain under half of the gap, and the rest is unexplained. This sample comprises 180,000 or so clones, just over 90% of them detected only once. The ten largest clones represent about 4.2% of the sample. Interpreted using the paper, the time point label stands for: baseline before first vaccination. The input for sequencing was peripheral blood, taken on day 0 of AZD1222 vaccination. The receptors stem from an adult in good health.

V usage is TRBV5-1 and J usage is TRBJ1-1, with a weak D call TRBD1 (5 bases). This CDR3 contains 13 residues. The ends were cut back, 4 bases at V and 4 bases at J, with 11 bases in the middle. Germline assignment: CDR1 SGHRS and CDR2 YFSETQ. Written as DNA, the CDR3 is TGCGCCAGCAGCCTCCCAGGGATCACTGAAGCTTTCTTT. Translation: CASSLPGITEAFF.

This rearrangement joins TRBV12-3 or TRBV12-4 to TRBJ1-1; D might be TRBD1 (5 bases). Trimming removed 6 bases from V and 5 bases from J, with 13 bases in between. The CDR3 has 13 amino acids. The CDR3 nucleotides are TGTGCCAGCAGCCTAGGGGATTGGACTGAAGCTTTCTTT. Translation: CASSLGDWTEAFF.

This chain joins TRBV20-1 and TRBJ1-5, with D perhaps matching TRBD1 (5 bases). This CDR3 is 12 amino acids long. Germline lookup yields CDR1 DFQATT and CDR2 SNEGSKA (reference sequence). Trimming removed 3 bases from V and 5 bases from J, with 8 bases in between. The CDR3 DNA follows: TGCAGTGCTAGTGAAGGGGATCAGCCCCAGCATTTT. Translated, it gives CSASEGDQPQHF.

This clone was picked up one time. The chain combines TRBV5-5 with TRBJ2-1, with TRBD1 matching 7 bases. The V gene's germline CDR1 is SGHKS and CDR2 YYEKEE (reference sequence). The CDR3 spans 19 residues. Trimming at V came to 5 bases and at J to 1 base, leaving 18 bases not matched to a gene. CDR3 nucleotides: TGTGCCAGCAGTCTAGATACCAGGACAGGAAAGTTTTCCTACAATGAGCAGTTCTTC. This translates into CASSLDTRTGKFSYNEQFF.

The V gene is TRBV4-1, the J gene TRBJ1-2; TRBD1 might be the D (6 bases). Germline values: CDR1 MGHRA, CDR2 YSYEKL. Trimming left V 0 bases short and J 1 base short, with 18 bases between. The CDR3 is 18 residues long. CDR3 nucleotides: TGCGCCAGCAGCCAAGAAGGGAATTTGGGGGCCTTTAACTATGGCTACACCTTC. The encoded protein is CASSQEGNLGAFNYGYTF.

This clone came up once. The J gene is TRBJ1-1, the V gene TRBV5-1; maybe TRBD1 (6 bases). Looked up from germline, CDR1 is SGHRS and CDR2 is YFSETQ. The ends were cut back, 4 bases at V and 1 base at J, with 8 bases in the middle. The CDR3 is 13 amino acids. As DNA, the CDR3 is TGCGCCAGCAGCCCACAGGGGAACACTGAAGCTTTCTTT. Residues: CASSPQGNTEAFF.

J is TRBJ2-6 and V is TRBV19; 8 bases map to TRBD1. The CDR3 covers 17 residues. The germline V gene encodes CDR1 LNHDA and CDR2 SQIVND (reference sequence). V gave up 5 bases and J gave up 0 bases; unmatched junction bases: 6. CDR3 nucleotide sequence: TGTGCCAGTAGTGTAGGACAGGGAATCTCTGGGGCCAACGTCCTGACTTTC. This encodes CASSVGQGISGANVLTF.

V and J are TRBV7-9 and TRBJ1-1; the D gene is possibly TRBD1 (6 bases). The CDR3 sequence is 13 residues long. Germline CDR1 is SEHNR and CDR2 is FQNEAQ (reference sequence). Trimming removed 0 bases at V and 8 bases at J, with 10 bases between. This CDR3 is CASSLAWGQEAFF. CDR3 coding DNA: TGTGCCAGCAGCTTAGCCTGGGGGCAGGAAGCTTTCTTT.

This clone appeared a single time. The V call is TRBV7-6, the J call TRBJ1-1; D is possibly TRBD1 (5 bases). V was clipped by 3 bases and J by 2 bases, with 13 bases between them. Germline assignment: CDR1 SGHVS and CDR2 FNYEAQ. The CDR3 consists of 15 residues. CDR3 in amino acids: CASSFGQTGNTEAFF. CDR3 bases: TGTGCCAGCAGCTTTGGGCAAACAGGTAACACTGAAGCTTTCTTT. Complete variable domain (other parts from reference TRBV7-6 and TRBJ1-1): GAGVSQSPRYKVTKRGQDVALRCDPISGHVSLYWYRQALGQGPEFLTYFNYEAQQDKSGLPNDRFSAERPEGSISTLTIQRTEQRDSAMYRCASSFGQTGNTEAFFGQGTRLTVV.

The CDR3 reads CASSPLRGGEIDADTQYF. CDR3 bases: TGTGCCAGCAGCCCCCTTCGAGGGGGGGAAATTGATGCAGATACGCAGTATTTT. The rearrangement uses TRBV11-2 and TRBJ2-3; D possibly corresponds to TRBD2 (7 bases). From germline, CDR1 is SGHAT and CDR2 FQNNGV. This CDR3 region has 18 residues. V lost 5 bases and J 4 bases, leaving 25 bases between the germline ends.

The chain links TRBV10-1 to TRBJ1-5, with D tentatively TRBD1 (5 bases). The V gene lost 5 bases and the J gene lost 4 bases, with 12 bases spanning the gap. From germline, CDR1 is WNHNN and CDR2 SYGVQD (reference sequence). This CDR3 is built from 14 residues. CDR3 in amino acids: CASSPGGSNQPQHF. The CDR3 DNA reads TGCGCCAGCAGTCCGGGGGGATCAAATCAGCCCCAGCATTTT.

The chain combines TRBV3-1 (or the pseudogene TRBV3-2) with TRBJ2-3, with TRBD2 matching over 8 bases. The CDR3 runs to 15 residues. Germline-derived CDR1 and CDR2 are LGHDT and YNNKEL (reference sequence). V lost 4 bases to trimming and J lost 6 bases; unmatched junction nucleotides: 9. The CDR3 here is CASSRPGLGVDTQYF. The DNA for the CDR3 is TGTGCCAGCAGCCGACCGGGACTAGGGGTTGATACGCAGTATTTT.

The chain links TRBV18 to TRBJ2-7, with 8 bases identical to TRBD2. CDR1 and CDR2 (germline): KGHSH, LQKENI. The CDR3 has 15 amino acids. V lost 3 bases to trimming and J lost 2 bases; unmatched junction nucleotides: 6. CDR3 sequence: CASSPRGERPYEQYF. CDR3 nucleotides: TGTGCCAGCTCACCGCGGGGGGAGCGGCCCTACGAGCAGTACTTC.

This clone was detected once. This rearrangement joins TRBV23-1 to TRBJ1-4, with D unclear. TRBV23-1 is flagged as an ORF with uncertain function. Trimming removed 0 bases from V and 0 bases from J, with 20 bases in between. The CDR3 is made up of 20 amino acids. The CDR3 coding sequence is TGCGCCAGCAGTCAATCGAAGCCTACCACACCACGGGCAACTAATGAAAAACTGTTTTTT. It specifies CASSQSKPTTPRATNEKLFF.

This clone is a singleton in its sample. J is TRBJ2-5 and V is TRBV5-4; D gene ambiguous. The germline V gene encodes CDR1 SGHNT and CDR2 YYREEE (reference sequence). Between the trimmed V and J ends, which lost 2 bases and 5 bases, there was a span of 7 bases. The CDR3 sequence is 12 residues long. The CDR3 spells CASSFRSETQYF. CDR3 sequence (DNA): TGTGCCAGCAGCTTTAGGTCGGAGACCCAGTACTTC.

The J gene is TRBJ1-1, the V gene TRBV14, with unresolved D. Deletions cut 4 bases from V and 10 bases from J, with 10 bases between. This CDR3 region has 11 residues. The germline V gene has CDR1 SGHDN and CDR2 FVKESK. CDR3 protein: CASSPLPGAFF. The CDR3 DNA reads as TGTGCCAGCAGCCCCCTTCCTGGAGCTTTCTTT.

This chain joins TRBV4-1 and TRBJ1-1, with a tentative D call TRBD1 (6 bases). From germline, CDR1 is MGHRA and CDR2 YSYEKL. This CDR3 region has 13 residues. V dropped 9 bases and J dropped 4 bases, with 15 bases sitting between them. The CDR3 spells CASARGASTEAFF. The DNA of the CDR3 is TGCGCCAGTGCTCGGGGGGCAAGCACTGAAGCTTTCTTT.

The V gene is TRBV6-4, the J gene TRBJ2-1; maybe TRBD1 (6 bases). Germline CDR1 reads MRHNA; CDR2 reads SNTAGT. Trimming pared 5 bases from V and 8 bases from J, leaving 16 bases between. The length of the CDR3 is 14 residues. The CDR3 protein is CASSLRGDLDEQFF. The CDR3 DNA sequence: TGTGCCAGCAGTCTCAGGGGCGATCTCGATGAGCAGTTCTTC.